This entry features one T cell receptor beta chain sequence. The V end was cut by 1 base, the J end by 3 bases, with 12 bases between. The CDR3 consists of 16 residues. Germline CDR1 reads MDHEN; CDR2 reads SYDVKM. In the authors' methods: Estimates of nucleated cell counts were drawn from the amplification of reference gene primers. The repertoire was sequenced with immunoSEQ multiplex PCR; TCRdb's copy has only in-frame clones and lacks some. V and J calls and clone size are copied from that table; D and trimming were computed from the DNA. The table has approximately 270,000 clones, around 82% seen once. These data belong to a study of blood T cell repertoires in COVID-19. At the level of the study: From the United States, Italy and Spain came samples of acute and convalescent COVID-19. Sources were T cells, B-cell-depleted T cells, or PBMCs; the material itself was cDNA or gDNA.

One Seattle source followed patients from active infection through their disease course. The rearrangement uses TRBV28 and TRBJ1-4, with D unclear. The source material was peripheral blood. The origin of this receptor is a human donor with COVID-19, enrolled during active disease. The donor label of this sample is uncertain. The CDR3 DNA sequence: TGTGCCAGCAGTTTATCGCCGGGAGCTTCTAATGAAAAACTGTTTTTT. Translation: CASSLSPGASNEKLFF.